The entry below describes one T cell receptor beta chain. The sample belongs to a study of blood T cell repertoires in COVID-19. The method was immunoSEQ multiplex PCR; TCRdb's version includes in-frame clones alone and lacks a portion of them. The data contain more than 300,000 clones, about 90% of them seen just once; the ten biggest clones take up approximately 6%. The TCR originated in a woman aged 25 to 45 who had recovered from COVID-19. The sample comprised PBMCs or T cells enriched from blood (not recorded which).

CDR3: CATRTGGNTEAFF. In nucleotides, the CDR3 is TGTGCCACCCGGACAGGGGGGAACACTGAAGCTTTCTTT. This chain links TRBV19 with TRBJ1-1; 10 positions match TRBD1. Germline values: CDR1 LNHDA, CDR2 SQIVND (reference sequence). The CDR3 runs 13 residues. Trimming removed 10 bases from V and 1 base from J; junction bases left unmatched: 3.